This entry lists 29 T cell receptor beta chains sequenced from one sample in a study of spatial heterogeneity in lung cancer. TCRdb ran MiXCR on the 5' RACE reads and lists one entry per CDR3 protein. The sample has about 12,000 distinct CDR3 sequences; approximately 6% are singletons. Time point reported: sample taken at primary tumor resection. Unsorted samples of tumor, nontumor lung or frozen PBMC had their whole RNA sequenced. Sequences were derived from normal lung tissue next to the tumor, sampled at surgery. These TCRs come from a male donor with early-stage non-small cell lung cancer.

This clonotype was recorded at least ten times. This chain joins TRBV7-9 and TRBJ1-1, with 9 bases aligning to TRBD1. Trimming at V came to 1 base and at J to 1 base, leaving 1 base not matched to a gene. Per the germline V gene, CDR1 is SEHNR and CDR2 is FQNEAQ (reference sequence). The CDR3 spans 15 residues. The CDR3 bases are TGTGCCAGCAGCTTAGAGACAGGGGGGAACACTGAAGCTTTCTTT. It yields the protein CASSLETGGNTEAFF.

This clonotype was counted at least ten times. The V call is TRBV19, the J call TRBJ2-7; TRBD1 aligns across 8 bases. This CDR3 spans 15 amino acids. V lost 1 base, J lost 3 bases, and 5 bases stayed unmatched. In germline, CDR1 is LNHDA, CDR2 SQIVND (reference sequence). CDR3 sequence (DNA): TGTGCCAGTAGTATAGTCCGGGACAGGAGCTACGAGCAGTACTTC. It translates to CASSIVRDRSYEQYF.

A few counts support this clonotype. The chain joins TRBV3-1 to TRBJ1-5, with D unclear. CDR1 and CDR2 from the germline V gene are LGHDT and YNNKEL (reference sequence). This CDR3 contains 13 residues. V dropped 1 base and J dropped 4 bases, with 5 bases sitting between them. This chain's CDR3 is CASSQAGNQPQHF. For the CDR3, the DNA is TGTGCCAGCAGCCAAGCGGGGAATCAGCCCCAGCATTTT.

This clonotype was seen a handful of times. The rearrangement links TRBV12-5 to TRBJ2-1; 10 nucleotides agree with TRBD1. V lost 0 bases to trimming and J lost 0 bases; unmatched junction nucleotides: 14. CDR1 LGHNT and CDR2 FRNRAP come from the germline V gene. This CDR3 region has 21 residues. The CDR3 DNA is TGTGCTAGTGGTTTGGTACGGGGGGACAGGGGATTAACTGGCTCCTACAATGAGCAGTTCTTC. This encodes CASGLVRGDRGLTGSYNEQFF.

This clonotype has ten or more counts. The gene calls are TRBV2 and TRBJ1-1; possible D gene TRBD1, 5 bases. CDR1 and CDR2 (germline): SNHLY, FYNNEI. Trimming stripped 5 bases from V and 1 base from J, with 8 bases between. The CDR3 length is 13 residues. The CDR3 loop is CASSRQGNTEAFF. The CDR3 bases are TGTGCCAGCAGTCGGCAGGGGAACACTGAAGCTTTCTTT.

The sample holds many counts of this clonotype. The rearrangement joins TRBV12-3 or TRBV12-4 to TRBJ2-1, with TRBD2 identical over 13 bases. V dropped 5 bases and J dropped 10; count of bases not matched to a gene: 8. This CDR3 has 15 residues. CDR3 coding DNA: TGTGCCAGCAGTCCAGGACTAGCGGGAGTCGGGGAGCAGTTCTTC. Residues: CASSPGLAGVGEQFF.

This clonotype was seen repeatedly, ten times or more. The chain has TRBV20-1 and TRBJ2-5; no firm D call. V was trimmed by 0 bases and J by 0 bases, leaving 8 bases between them. The CDR3 runs 14 residues. Germline values: CDR1 DFQATT, CDR2 SNEGSKA (reference sequence). The CDR3 reads CSARDPTHQETQYF. The CDR3 bases are TGCAGTGCTAGAGATCCGACTCACCAAGAGACCCAGTACTTC.

Ten or more counts support this clonotype. The J gene is TRBJ2-4, the V gene TRBV4-1, with D maybe TRBD1 (6 bases). CDR3 length equals 20 residues. Germline CDR1 reads MGHRA; CDR2 reads YSYEKL. Trimming left V 0 bases short and J 0 bases short, with 21 bases between. CDR3: CASSQEWDNGYFEAKNIQYF. The CDR3 DNA sequence: TGCGCCAGCAGCCAAGAATGGGACAACGGCTACTTTGAAGCCAAAAACATTCAGTACTTC.

V gene TRBV30 combines with J gene TRBJ1-2; D remains unclear. CDR3 length: 14 residues. V was pared by 0 bases and J by 8 bases, with 16 bases between. Germline CDR1 GTSNPN, CDR2 SVGIG (reference sequence). CDR3: CAWSVQNLPGGYTF. In DNA, the CDR3 is TGTGCCTGGAGTGTACAAAACCTCCCCGGGGGCTACACCTTC.

The chain recombines TRBV6-5 with TRBJ1-2; D not resolved. V gave up 0 bases and J gave up 3 bases, with 5 bases separating them. Germline V gene data show CDR1 as MNHEY and CDR2 as SVGAGI. The CDR3 spans 13 residues. The CDR3 loop reads CASSYSPDYGYTF. The DNA for the CDR3 is TGTGCCAGCAGTTACTCCCCCGACTATGGCTACACCTTC.

CDR3 nucleotide sequence: TGCAGTGCTAGAGGCCTACAGGGTCTCGAGCAGTTCTTC. Protein product: CSARGLQGLEQFF. V gene TRBV20-1 combines with J gene TRBJ2-1, with a tentative D call TRBD1 (6 bases). Trimming took 1 base from V and 10 from J, leaving 14 bases between them. CDR1 and CDR2 from the germline V gene are DFQATT and SNEGSKA (reference sequence). The CDR3 loop spans 13 amino acids.

This clonotype was recorded many times. The gene calls are TRBV12-3 or TRBV12-4 and TRBJ2-2, with a tentative D call TRBD2 (6 bases). This CDR3 has 15 amino acids. The germline V and J ends were trimmed by 8 bases and 4 bases, with 17 bases remaining between them. The CDR3 sequence: CASGDRDSFTGELFF. The CDR3 coding sequence is TGTGCCAGCGGAGACCGGGACTCCTTCACCGGGGAGCTGTTTTTT.

This clonotype was recorded many times. The chain couples TRBV29-1 to TRBJ1-6; TRBD1 matches at 8 bases. The CDR3 contains 13 residues. V shed 4 bases, J shed 7 bases, and the junction held 3 bases outside the gene matches. CDR1 and CDR2 (germline): SQVTM, ANQGSEA. For the CDR3, the DNA is TGCAGCGTTGGACAGGGGTGGAATTCACCCCTCCACTTT. Translating gives CSVGQGWNSPLHF.

This clonotype is large by share. V usage is TRBV10-3 and J usage is TRBJ1-1, with D hard to call. CDR1 is ENHRY, CDR2 SYGVKD, per germline. V lost 6 bases and J lost 7, with 18 bases in between. This CDR3 region has 14 residues. CDR3 in DNA: TGTGCCATCAGGTTAGGGTCTGGGTCGGATGAAGCTTTCTTT. Protein product: CAIRLGSGSDEAFF.

This clonotype was seen repeatedly, ten times or more. The chain is built from TRBV5-1 and TRBJ2-4, with D maybe TRBD2 (5 bases). The CDR3 runs 14 residues. Germline assignment: CDR1 SGHRS and CDR2 YFSETQ. With 0 bases removed from V and 6 bases from J, the gap between germline ends came to 10 bases. CDR3 sequence reads: CASSLGDRGNIQYF. The CDR3, as DNA: TGCGCCAGCAGCTTGGGAGACCGGGGAAACATTCAGTACTTC.

This clonotype was observed at least ten times. The chain couples TRBV20-1 to TRBJ1-2; 7 bases match TRBD1. The CDR3 has 13 residues. CDR1 is DFQATT and CDR2 is SNEGSKA in the germline V gene (reference sequence). V lost 2 bases to trimming and J lost 6 bases; unmatched junction nucleotides: 6. This chain's CDR3 is CSARIDRADGYTF. CDR3 DNA sequence: TGCAGTGCTAGAATCGACAGGGCGGATGGCTACACCTTC.

The sample holds many counts of this clonotype. V gene TRBV29-1 combines with J gene TRBJ2-3; tentatively, D is TRBD1 (5 bases). Germline V gene lookup returns CDR1 SQVTM and CDR2 ANQGSEA. V lost 2 bases, J lost 6 bases, and 6 bases lay in between. The CDR3 sequence is 11 residues long. The CDR3 protein is CSVEKGDTQYF. Written as DNA, the CDR3 is TGCAGCGTTGAAAAGGGGGATACGCAGTATTTT.

This clonotype has ten or more counts. For the CDR3, the DNA is TGTGCCATCAGTGAGTCAGGGGACGGAAACACCATATATTTT. As protein: CAISESGDGNTIYF. The chain recombines TRBV10-3 with TRBJ1-3, with D possibly being TRBD1 (5 bases). CDR1 ENHRY and CDR2 SYGVKD come from the germline V gene. The V end was cut by 0 bases, the J end by 4 bases, with 7 bases between. CDR3 size: 14 residues.

This clonotype was recorded a few times. This chain joins TRBV9 and TRBJ1-6; perhaps TRBD1 as D (6 bases). The germline CDR1 and CDR2 sequences are SGDLS and YYNGEE. V shed 3 bases and J shed 9 bases, with 13 bases lying between them. The CDR3 length is 14 residues. CDR3 sequence: CASSAGHPFSPLHF. The CDR3 DNA reads as TGTGCCAGCAGCGCGGGACATCCATTTTCACCCCTCCACTTT.

In this sample, this clonotype turned up a few times. The rearrangement joins TRBV5-4 to TRBJ1-1; the D is unclear. The CDR3 spans 14 residues. Germline assignment: CDR1 SGHNT and CDR2 YYREEE (reference sequence). Trimming removed 5 bases at V and 8 bases at J, with 19 bases between. In nucleotides, the CDR3 is TGTGCCAGCAGTTCGACGGCCTCGGTAACCGAAGCTTTCTTT. Its protein is CASSSTASVTEAFF.

Remarks on this clonotype: Germline and junction disagree at one end, which may indicate a read error. The CDR3 loop is CVSRAFGTGGQLFF. The DNA of the CDR3 is TGTGTCAGCAGAGCTTTCGGGACAGGGGGCCAACTGTTTTTT. This sequence joins TRBV6-2 or TRBV6-3 and TRBJ1-4; 12 positions agree with TRBD1. This CDR3 is 14 amino acids long. The germline V gene has CDR1 MNHEY and CDR2 SVGEGT.

This clonotype is labeled as medium-sized. V gene TRBV5-4 combines with J gene TRBJ2-3; D gene unclear. CDR1 and CDR2 (germline): SGHNT, YYREEE (reference sequence). Between the trimmed V and J ends, which lost 4 bases and 2 bases, there was a span of 11 bases. The CDR3 spans 14 residues. The CDR3 DNA sequence: TGTGCCAGCAGCCTTAAGAACCCCACAGATACGCAGTATTTT. Protein product: CASSLKNPTDTQYF.

This clonotype is medium-sized by share. This rearrangement joins TRBV6-1 to TRBJ1-6; D is unclear. The V gene's germline CDR1 is MNHNS and CDR2 SASEGT. CDR3 length: 13 amino acids. V lost 3 bases and J 7 bases, leaving 7 bases between the germline ends. The CDR3 DNA reads TGTGCCAGCAGTGACCTGGGAAATTCACCCCTCCACTTT. Amino acids: CASSDLGNSPLHF.

This clonotype is termed medium-sized. The chain joins TRBV18 to TRBJ2-2, with unresolved D. The CDR3 consists of 15 residues. CDR1 and CDR2 from the germline V gene are KGHSH and LQKENI. The V gene lost 4 bases and the J gene lost 5 bases, with 14 bases spanning the gap. The CDR3 sequence: CASSRDPWRTGELFF. The CDR3 coding sequence is TGTGCCAGCTCACGAGACCCCTGGCGTACCGGGGAGCTGTTTTTT.

This clonotype was counted at least ten times. CDR3 region: CASSTGARDELFF. In DNA form, the CDR3 reads TGTGCCAGCAGTACAGGGGCTAGAGATGAGCTGTTTTTT. This chain uses TRBV6-1 with TRBJ2-2; 7 bases map to TRBD1. The CDR3 contains 13 residues. The germline gives CDR1 MNHNS, CDR2 SASEGT. Trimming removed 5 bases from V and 11 bases from J; junction bases left unmatched: 8.

This clonotype counts as large. The CDR3 does not end in the conserved phenylalanine or tryptophan, so this is likely a read error. It is unclear where the CDR3 begins or ends on the DNA, so no DNA is shown, and the CDR3 is as TCRdb lists it. The chain employs TRBV6-2 or TRBV6-3 and TRBJ1-3. The CDR3 has 8 amino acids, counting both end residues. Germline assignment: CDR1 MNHEY and CDR2 SVGEGT. The CDR3 region is CARRTEWI.

This clonotype has more than one count but fewer than ten. The rearrangement joins TRBV29-1 to TRBJ2-1; 8 positions match TRBD1. The trim removed 4 bases at V and 8 bases at J, leaving 22 bases unmatched. CDR3 size: 18 residues. CDR1 SQVTM and CDR2 ANQGSEA come from the germline V gene. CDR3 coding DNA: TGCAGCGTTGGAGGACAGGGTGGGGGCTCTCTTGGGATGGATGAGCAGTTCTTC. Encoded protein: CSVGGQGGGSLGMDEQFF.

Ten or more counts support this clonotype. This chain links TRBV6-5 with TRBJ1-1; D gene uncertain. V was pared by 0 bases and J by 2 bases, with 16 bases between. Looked up from germline, CDR1 is MNHEY and CDR2 is SVGAGI. This CDR3 comprises 17 residues. The CDR3 sequence is CASSYSPQWRENTEAFF. For the CDR3, the DNA is TGTGCCAGCAGTTACTCCCCCCAATGGAGGGAAAACACTGAAGCTTTCTTT.

This clonotype was found a few times. The chain uses TRBV7-2 and TRBJ1-1; 7 positions match TRBD1. Trimming took 2 bases from V and 0 from J; bases not matched to a gene: 6. CDR3 length: 16 amino acids. CDR1 and CDR2 (germline): SGHTA, FQGNSA. CDR3 coding DNA: TGTGCCAGCAGCTTACAACACGGGACAGTGAACACTGAAGCTTTCTTT. Translating gives CASSLQHGTVNTEAFF.